Following are 8 T cell receptor beta chains from one sample sequenced in a study of T-cell reconstitution after alpha-beta-depleted transplantation in children. It was with unique molecular identifiers that the TCRbeta library was prepared. TCRdb analysed the PCR reads with MiXCR anew, one entry per CDR3 protein. The table includes 700,000 or so distinct CDR3 sequences, less than 15% detected once. The sample in question was PBMCs, obtained before TCRalphabeta/CD19-depleted stem cell transplant. The source is a girl aged 2 to 10 with congenital amegakaryocytic thrombocytopenia, due to receive a stem cell transplant.

The rearrangement joins TRBV5-1 to TRBJ2-1, with TRBD2 matching 12 bases. The CDR3 is 17 amino acids. Germline V gives CDR1 SGHRS, CDR2 YFSETQ. The V segment lost 5 bases and the J segment 1 base; nucleotides outside the gene matches: 7. CDR3 bases: TGCGCCAGCAGGTCGGGACTAGCGGGTGAGTCCTACAATGAGCAGTTCTTC. Amino acids: CASRSGLAGESYNEQFF.

The genes are TRBV7-9 and TRBJ2-5; D is uncertain. Looked up from germline, CDR1 is SEHNR and CDR2 is FQNEAQ (reference sequence). The CDR3 totals 14 residues. The V gene lost 4 bases and the J gene lost 9 bases, with 18 bases spanning the gap. The CDR3 DNA sequence: TGTGCCAGCAGCTCCATAAGCTACCTACGTTCCCAGTACTTC. This sequence encodes CASSSISYLRSQYF.

This clonotype was detected many times. This sequence joins TRBV3-1 and TRBJ2-1, with D hard to call. V lost 5 bases and J 8 bases, leaving 13 bases between the germline ends. Germline V gene data show CDR1 as LGHDT and CDR2 as YNNKEL (reference sequence). This CDR3 is 13 amino acids long. CDR3 in DNA: TGTGCCAGCAGCGTACTAAACGGCCATGAGCAGTTCTTC. Residues: CASSVLNGHEQFF.

The chain combines TRBV12-3 or TRBV12-4 with TRBJ2-1; 10 bases line up with TRBD2. Unmatched junction bases numbered 10, after V lost 6 bases and J lost 8 bases. The CDR3 has 15 amino acids. CDR3 amino acids: CASRLGLAMIHEQFF. The CDR3, as DNA: TGTGCCAGCAGATTGGGACTAGCGATGATCCATGAGCAGTTCTTC.

This clonotype was counted a few times. The J gene is TRBJ2-7, the V gene TRBV7-6; weak D call: TRBD2 (6 bases). The germline V gene encodes CDR1 SGHVS and CDR2 FNYEAQ. This CDR3 contains 15 residues. The ends were cut back, 2 bases at V and 5 bases at J, with 16 bases in the middle. CDR3 nucleotides: TGTGCCAGCAGCTTATCGGTTGGCGGGAACCACGAGCAGTACTTC. It encodes CASSLSVGGNHEQYF.

Note on this clonotype: An end of the junction differs from the germline gene, which may be a read error. The rearrangement joins TRBV5-1 to TRBJ2-1; 11 bases agree with TRBD2. Germline CDR1 and CDR2: SGHRS and YFSETQ. The CDR3 totals 16 residues. The CDR3 reads CASSPPTSGSYNEPFF. The CDR3 DNA reads as TGCGCCAGCAGCCCCCCCACTAGCGGGAGTTACAATGAGCCGTTCTTC.

V gene TRBV15 combines with J gene TRBJ1-1; D is unresolved. This CDR3 is built from 15 residues. CDR1 is LNHNV, CDR2 YYDKDF, per germline (reference sequence). Trimming stripped 0 bases from V and 1 base from J, with 9 bases between. CDR3 amino acids: CATSRDRHRNTEAFF. The DNA for the CDR3 is TGTGCCACCAGCAGAGATCGTCACAGGAACACTGAAGCTTTCTTT.

This clonotype was recorded at least ten times. The gene calls are TRBV5-1 and TRBJ2-7, with D perhaps matching TRBD2 (5 bases). Trimming pared 0 bases from V and 0 bases from J, leaving 10 bases between. Germline V gene data show CDR1 as SGHRS and CDR2 as YFSETQ. This CDR3 is built from 15 residues. Here the CDR3 DNA reads TGCGCCAGCAGCTTGGCTGGGAGTTACTCCTACGAGCAGTACTTC. It yields the protein CASSLAGSYSYEQYF.